Listed below are T cell receptor beta chains from one sample, sequenced in a study of shared clonotypes between healthy human individuals. Only in-frame clones appear in the TCRdb table, and some are missing; sequencing was by immunoSEQ multiplex PCR. The sample has hundreds of thousands of clones; 80% to 95% are singletons. Sequencing input: naive CD8+ T cells sorted from blood. The receptors were gathered from a man in his thirties or forties in good health. Both conserved end residues are part of each CDR3. The D gene is left open where the match is weak. The size of a clone is reported for some rows only, either as once, few or many, or as a class for expanded clones.

J gene,V gene,D gene,clone size,CDR3 protein,CDR3 DNA
TRBJ2-3,TRBV9,.,.,CASSAGGKTSTQYF,TGTGCCAGCAGCGCAGGCGGCAAGACAAGTACGCAGTATTTT
TRBJ2-7,TRBV11-2,.,.,CASRSLRVGYEQYF,TGTGCCAGCAGGTCCTTGAGGGTGGGCTACGAGCAGTACTTC
TRBJ2-1,TRBV13,.,.,CASSLVFRDFSYNEQFF,TGTGCCAGCAGCTTGGTTTTTCGTGATTTCTCCTACAATGAGCAGTTCTTC
TRBJ2-7,TRBV4-2,TRBD1,.,CATRDRGSGEQYF,TGTGCCACCCGGGACAGGGGGAGCGGCGAGCAGTACTTC
TRBJ1-2,TRBV28,.,.,CASSLWTDNYGYTF,TGTGCCAGCAGTTTATGGACAGATAACTATGGCTACACCTTC
TRBJ2-7,TRBV28,.,.,CASSLKPGWSSYEQYF,TGTGCCAGCAGTTTAAAACCCGGCTGGAGCTCCTACGAGCAGTACTTC
TRBJ2-1,TRBV11-3,TRBD2,.,CASSSTSGLSYNEQFF,TGTGCCAGCAGCTCTACTAGCGGGCTCTCCTACAATGAGCAGTTCTTC
TRBJ2-1,TRBV14,.,.,CASSQELPGNEQFF,TGTGCCAGCAGCCAAGAACTACCGGGGAATGAGCAGTTCTTC
TRBJ2-2,TRBV4-3,.,.,CASSQGSFPNTGELFF,TGCGCCAGCAGCCAGGGGTCTTTCCCCAACACCGGGGAGCTGTTTTTT
TRBJ1-1,TRBV28,.,.,CASSPGLNTEAFF,TGTGCCAGCAGTCCCGGACTTAACACTGAAGCTTTCTTT
TRBJ2-5,TRBV28,TRBD1,.,CASGLRGTGTKETQYF,TGTGCCAGCGGCCTAAGAGGGACAGGGACCAAAGAGACCCAGTACTTC
TRBJ2-1,TRBV11-2,.,once,CASSPLFSQARSYNEQFF,TGTGCCAGCAGCCCCTTGTTTTCTCAGGCACGCTCCTACAATGAGCAGTTCTTC
TRBJ1-3,TRBV12-5,TRBD1,.,CASGTGGFGNTIYF,TGTGCTAGTGGTACAGGGGGTTTTGGAAACACCATATATTTT
TRBJ2-1,TRBV4-3,TRBD2,.,CASSQDRWEGYNEQFF,TGCGCCAGCAGCCAAGATCGGTGGGAGGGTTACAATGAGCAGTTCTTC
TRBJ2-4,TRBV4-3,.,.,CASSQDKRGGIQYF,TGCGCCAGCAGCCAAGATAAGAGGGGGGGCATTCAGTACTTC
TRBJ2-1,TRBV18,TRBD1,.,CASSPPTGGARTNEQFF,TGTGCCAGCTCACCACCGACAGGGGGCGCCCGGACCAATGAGCAGTTCTTC
TRBJ2-7,TRBV6-5,.,.,CASSSVGDNYEQYF,TGTGCCAGCAGCTCCGTCGGGGATAACTACGAGCAGTACTTC
TRBJ2-7,TRBV5-1,TRBD1,.,CASSWGQETYEQYF,TGCGCCAGCAGCTGGGGACAGGAGACCTACGAGCAGTACTTC
TRBJ2-7,TRBV6-6,.,.,CASSYSVRGSYEQYF,TGTGCCAGCAGTTACTCGGTAAGGGGCTCCTACGAGCAGTACTTC
TRBJ2-2,TRBV9,TRBD1,.,CASGIPGQNDGWGQTGELFF,TGTGCCAGCGGCATACCGGGACAGAATGACGGGTGGGGCCAGACCGGGGAGCTGTTTTTT
TRBJ2-1,TRBV6-1,.,.,CASSLPTEWNEQFF,TGTGCCAGCAGCCTACCGACTGAGTGGAATGAGCAGTTCTTC
TRBJ2-1,TRBV11-2,TRBD2,.,CASRLQALAGGPLNEQFF,TGTGCCAGCAGATTACAGGCTCTAGCGGGAGGGCCTCTGAATGAGCAGTTCTTC
TRBJ2-7,TRBV6-1,.,.,CASSDYRDEQYF,TGTGCCAGCAGTGATTACAGGGACGAGCAGTACTTC
TRBJ2-7,TRBV2,.,.,CASSELGPLYEQYF,TGTGCCAGCAGTGAACTGGGACCTCTTTACGAGCAGTACTTC
TRBJ2-7,TRBV7-9,.,.,CASSSPTDPLYEQYF,TGTGCCAGCAGCTCGCCGACGGACCCTCTCTACGAGCAGTACTTC
TRBJ1-1,TRBV5-6,.,.,CASSLVGQVGFEAFF,TGTGCCAGCAGCTTGGTAGGGCAGGTCGGTTTTGAAGCTTTCTTT
TRBJ1-2,TRBV28,.,.,CSADGYTF,TGTAGCGCCGATGGCTACACCTTC
TRBJ2-1,TRBV27,TRBD2,.,CASSLWSSGDEQFF,TGTGCCAGCAGTTTATGGTCTAGCGGAGATGAGCAGTTCTTC
TRBJ1-5,TRBV6-6,.,.,CASSYYSNQPQHF,TGTGCCAGCAGTTACTATAGCAATCAGCCCCAGCATTTT
TRBJ1-1,TRBV27,.,.,CASSLLDSYNTEAFF,TGTGCCAGCAGTTTATTGGACAGTTATAACACTGAAGCTTTCTTT
TRBJ1-1,TRBV27,TRBD1,.,CASSWTGYTEAFF,TGTGCCAGCAGTTGGACAGGGTACACTGAAGCTTTCTTT
TRBJ2-1,TRBV7-2,TRBD2,.,CASSLADLYNEQFF,TGTGCCAGCAGCCTAGCGGACTTATACAATGAGCAGTTCTTC
TRBJ1-1,TRBV27,.,.,CASSPTTKRHTEAFF,TGTGCCAGCAGCCCTACGACGAAGAGGCACACTGAAGCTTTCTTT
TRBJ2-7,TRBV28,.,.,CASSLLYREGSYEQYF,TGTGCCAGCAGTTTACTCTATCGCGAGGGCTCCTACGAGCAGTACTTC
TRBJ2-7,TRBV19,TRBD1,.,CASRRTGGYYEQYF,TGTGCCAGTAGACGGACAGGGGGATACTACGAGCAGTACTTC
TRBJ1-5,TRBV6-5,.,.,CASRQFSNQPQHF,TGTGCCAGCAGACAGTTTAGCAATCAGCCCCAGCATTTT
TRBJ2-7,TRBV9,.,.,CASSAGGGLQYF,TGTGCCAGCAGCGCGGGAGGGGGCCTGCAGTACTTC
TRBJ2-1,TRBV28,.,few,CASSLWDNEQFF,TGTGCCAGCAGTTTATGGGATAATGAGCAGTTCTTC
TRBJ2-3,TRBV6-4,TRBD2,.,CASSDFSGRATDTQYF,TGTGCCAGCAGTGACTTTAGCGGGAGAGCAACAGATACGCAGTATTTT
TRBJ1-3,TRBV6-1,.,.,CASSEAHPGNTIYF,TGTGCCAGCAGTGAAGCGCATCCTGGAAACACCATATATTTT
TRBJ2-2,TRBV7-9,.,.,CASSFAGELFF,TGTGCCAGCAGCTTTGCCGGGGAGCTGTTTTTT
TRBJ2-2,TRBV10-3,TRBD2,.,CAISSAGEGTGELFF,TGTGCCATCAGTTCTGCGGGAGAAGGTACCGGGGAGCTGTTTTTT
TRBJ2-7,TRBV2,.,.,CASGKSSYEQYF,TGTGCCAGCGGGAAAAGCTCCTACGAGCAGTACTTC
TRBJ2-7,TRBV11-2,.,.,CASSPSSYEQYF,TGTGCCAGCAGCCCGAGCTCCTACGAGCAGTACTTC
TRBJ2-5,TRBV7-2,TRBD2,.,CASSLGGLADPQETQYF,TGTGCCAGCAGCTTAGGGGGACTAGCGGACCCACAAGAGACCCAGTACTTC
TRBJ1-1,TRBV7-3,.,.,CASSRYSSGTEAFF,TGTGCCAGCAGCCGCTACTCGTCAGGCACTGAAGCTTTCTTT
TRBJ2-1,TRBV7-9,TRBD2,.,CASSPPGGNSYNEQFF,TGTGCCAGCAGCCCGCCCGGGGGGAACTCCTACAATGAGCAGTTCTTC
TRBJ2-3,TRBV9,.,once,CASSVEEGGSTDTQYF,TGTGCCAGCAGCGTAGAGGAGGGGGGAAGCACAGATACGCAGTATTTT
TRBJ2-1,TRBV7-8,TRBD2,.,CASSPLGIAGRSNEQFF,TGTGCCAGCAGCCCTCTGGGAATAGCGGGTAGGTCCAATGAGCAGTTCTTC
TRBJ2-3,TRBV9,.,.,CASSVVGGLGARASTDTQYF,TGTGCCAGCAGCGTAGTGGGGGGACTGGGCGCGCGAGCTAGCACAGATACGCAGTATTTT
TRBJ2-7,TRBV30,.,.,CAWSVRHYEQYF,TGTGCCTGGAGTGTACGGCACTACGAGCAGTACTTC
TRBJ2-2,TRBV10-3,TRBD2,.,CAISERLAGGNGGELFF,TGTGCCATCAGTGAGAGACTAGCGGGAGGTAACGGCGGGGAGCTGTTTTTT